This T cell receptor (beta chain) was sequenced during a study of neurological immune-mediated disorders. In regard to this clonotype: Mismatch with germline at one junction end may stem from a read error.

The authors produced cDNA by 5'RACE using 10-nucleotide random UMIs. Each CDR3 protein is one row after TCRdb ran MiXCR on the 5' RACE reads. There are over 15,000 distinct CDR3 sequences in the sample; over 25% occur only once, and 30% to 40% lies in the top ten. The sequence was obtained from a man aged 45-60 years with HTLV-1-associated myelopathy (HAM/TSP). Specimen: PBMCs.

CDR3 protein: CSAPHRGLGGEMFF. In DNA, the CDR3 is TGCAGTGCCCCCCACAGGGGGCTTGGCGGGGAGATGTTTTTT. V is TRBV20-1 and J is TRBJ2-2; 9 bases map to TRBD1. CDR1 is DFQATT and CDR2 is SNEGSKA in the germline V gene (reference sequence). The length of the CDR3 is 14 residues.